The next 32 T cell receptor beta chains were all read from a single sample in a study of blood T cell repertoires in COVID-19. The data were produced by immunoSEQ multiplex PCR, yet TCRdb's version contains in-frame clones alone and is incomplete. The table lists about 38,000 clones, about two thirds of them singletons, with roughly a tenth in the top ten. Source material: peripheral blood. The receptor source for this set is a man aged 70-80 years with COVID-19, enrolled during active disease.

The chain combines TRBV4-2 with TRBJ2-7; TRBD2 aligns across 8 bases. CDR1 and CDR2 from the germline V gene are LGHNA and YNFKEQ. V trimming: 1 base; J trimming: 8 bases; junction bases outside the gene matches: 10. The CDR3 loop spans 15 amino acids. The CDR3: CASSQVAGTGWKQYF. Written as DNA, the CDR3 is TGTGCCAGCAGCCAAGTAGCGGGAACGGGTTGGAAGCAGTACTTC.

The rearrangement joins TRBV14 to TRBJ1-2, with 8 bases fitting TRBD1. Germline CDR1 and CDR2: SGHDN and FVKESK. This CDR3 spans 14 amino acids. Trimming cost V 4 bases and J 4 bases; bases outside gene matches: 5. The CDR3 nucleotides read TGTGCCAGCAGCCTGCAGGACAGGGCCTATGGCTACACCTTC. Protein sequence: CASSLQDRAYGYTF.

This chain joins TRBV2 and TRBJ2-2; a possible D gene is TRBD1 (7 bases). Germline CDR1 SNHLY, CDR2 FYNNEI. With 4 bases removed from V and 4 bases from J, the gap between germline ends came to 13 bases. This CDR3 region has 15 residues. This chain's CDR3 is CASSGRGRGTGELFF. The CDR3 coding sequence is TGTGCCAGCAGTGGGAGGGGGCGAGGCACCGGGGAGCTGTTTTTT.

The chain uses TRBV6-5 and TRBJ1-1; D might be TRBD1 (6 bases). V was trimmed by 4 bases and J by 1 base, leaving 16 bases between them. The V gene's germline CDR1 is MNHEY and CDR2 SVGAGI. The CDR3 is made up of 16 amino acids. The CDR3 DNA follows: TGTGCCAGCAGTTCAGTTCCGGGCAGGGGGAACACTGAAGCTTTCTTT. This encodes CASSSVPGRGNTEAFF.

This clone was recorded only once. This sequence joins TRBV19 and TRBJ2-5, with D possibly TRBD2 on 6 matching bases. Germline loops: CDR1 LNHDA, CDR2 SQIVND (reference sequence). Trimming cost V 7 bases and J 2 bases, with 17 bases left between them. There are 15 residues in the CDR3. CDR3 loop: CASTPGSANQETQYF. DNA for the CDR3: TGTGCCAGTACCCCCGGGAGCGCCAATCAAGAGACCCAGTACTTC. The full variable domain, completed using reference TRBV19 and TRBJ2-5, is DGGITQSPKYLFRKEGQNVTLSCEQNLNHDAMYWYRQDPGQGLRLIYYSQIVNDFQKGDIAEGYSVSREKKESFPLTVTSAQKNPTAFYLCASTPGSANQETQYFGPGTRLLVL.

The genes are TRBV5-1 and TRBJ2-7; 9 bases agree with TRBD1. This CDR3 is built from 14 residues. The V gene end was trimmed by 4 bases and the J gene end by 7 bases; junction bases not matched to a gene: 9. CDR1 and CDR2 (germline): SGHRS, YFSETQ. CDR3 nucleotides: TGCGCCAGCAGCCCCCGGGACAGGGTTCGGGAGCAGTACTTC. This codes for CASSPRDRVREQYF.

This clone occurred once. CDR3: CASSWPRRDYGYTF. The CDR3 DNA reads TGTGCCAGCAGTTGGCCCCGCAGGGACTATGGCTACACCTTC. The chain is built from TRBV28 and TRBJ1-2; D possibly corresponds to TRBD1 (5 bases). CDR1 is MDHEN, CDR2 SYDVKM, per germline. V gave up 4 bases and J gave up 3 bases, with 12 bases separating them. The CDR3 extends over 14 amino acids.

As regards this clone: The junction differs from germline at one of its ends, possibly a read error. The V call is TRBV20-1, the J call TRBJ1-1; 8 positions agree with TRBD1. The germline CDR1 and CDR2 sequences are DFQATT and SNEGSKA (reference sequence). The CDR3 spans 9 residues. The CDR3 sequence: CSASGTGPF. The DNA of the CDR3 is TGCAGTGCTAGCGGGACAGGCCCATTT.

This clone occurred once. The CDR3 region has the DNA TGTGCCAGCAGCCCCGGGACCGGGGGTAAACGGAATCAGCCCCAGCATTTT. It yields the protein CASSPGTGGKRNQPQHF. This chain uses TRBV11-2 with TRBJ1-5; a weak D match, TRBD1 (5 bases). CDR3 size: 17 residues. Germline CDR1 is SGHAT and CDR2 is FQNNGV. With 5 bases removed from V and 4 bases from J, the gap between germline ends came to 21 bases.

This chain connects TRBV7-2 to TRBJ1-5; D possibly corresponds to TRBD1 (6 bases). The length of the CDR3 is 14 residues. From germline, CDR1 is SGHTA and CDR2 FQGNSA. V lost 5 bases and J 6 bases, leaving 14 bases between the germline ends. The CDR3 protein is CASSPRGGRQPQHF. The DNA of the CDR3 is TGTGCCAGCAGCCCGAGGGGGGGCCGTCAGCCCCAGCATTTT.

The gene calls are TRBV27 and TRBJ2-1, with 10 nucleotides matching TRBD2. The germline V gene encodes CDR1 MNHEY and CDR2 SMNVEV (reference sequence). J was trimmed by 12 bases and V by 6 bases; bases with no gene match: 5. This CDR3 is built from 12 residues. The CDR3 reads CASSRGTSVQFF. DNA for the CDR3: TGTGCCAGCAGCCGGGGGACTAGCGTGCAGTTCTTC.

The chain combines TRBV7-6 with TRBJ2-1, with 7 bases aligning to TRBD2. Per germline, CDR1 SGHVS and CDR2 FNYEAQ. V shed 2 bases, J shed 9 bases, and the junction held 16 bases outside the gene matches. The CDR3 has 17 amino acids. The CDR3, as DNA: TGTGCCAGCAGCTTATCGTGGGGGGGAAGGGTAGGGAGTGAGCAGTTCTTC. Protein: CASSLSWGGRVGSEQFF. Full variable domain (remainder filled in from reference TRBV7-6 and TRBJ2-1): GAGVSQSPRYKVTKRGQDVALRCDPISGHVSLYWYRQALGQGPEFLTYFNYEAQQDKSGLPNDRFSAERPEGSISTLTIQRTEQRDSAMYRCASSLSWGGRVGSEQFFGPGTRLTVL.

V is TRBV27 and J is TRBJ1-2, with D perhaps matching TRBD1 (5 bases). V lost 8 bases to trimming and J lost 4 bases, with 11 bases between them. Per germline, CDR1 MNHEY and CDR2 SMNVEV (reference sequence). This CDR3 comprises 12 residues. CDR3 nucleotides: TGTGCCAGCGGCAGGGTGCGCTATGGCTACACCTTC. It specifies CASGRVRYGYTF.

There are a few counts of this clone. The gene calls are TRBV13 and TRBJ1-6, with 9 bases aligning to TRBD1. There are 16 residues in the CDR3. From germline, CDR1 is PRHDT and CDR2 FYEKMQ (reference sequence). V gave up 1 base and J gave up 9 bases; unmatched junction bases: 7. CDR3 DNA: TGTGCCAGCAGCTTAGCACAGGGGGCGCGGGGTTCACCCCTCCACTTT. Its translation: CASSLAQGARGSPLHF.

In regard to this clone: Compared with germline, one end of the junction differs, possibly owing to a read error. The rearrangement joins TRBV6-5 to TRBJ2-1, with 8 bases aligning to TRBD2. The CDR3 length is 16 residues. Germline V gene sequence: CDR1 MNHEY, CDR2 SVGAGI. The CDR3 DNA reads TGTGCCAGCAGCTACTCCGGCCTAGCGGGTTACAATGAGCAGTTCTTC. It is translated as CASSYSGLAGYNEQFF.

This clone showed up just once. This sequence joins TRBV11-2 and TRBJ1-1, with D hard to call. CDR3 length: 16 residues. Trimming took 0 bases from V and 1 from J, leaving 12 bases between them. CDR1 is SGHAT and CDR2 is FQNNGV in the germline V gene. This chain's CDR3 is CASSLEFGRKNTEAFF. As DNA, the CDR3 is TGTGCCAGCAGCTTAGAGTTTGGCAGAAAGAACACTGAAGCTTTCTTT. Using reference TRBV11-2 and TRBJ1-1 for the parts outside the CDR3, the full variable domain is EAGVAQSPRYKIIEKRQSVAFWCNPISGHATLYWYQQILGQGPKLLIQFQNNGVVDDSQLPKDRFSAERLKGVDSTLKIQPAKLEDSAVYLCASSLEFGRKNTEAFFGQGTRLTVV.

CDR3 loop: CASSLEGGEKLFF. The CDR3 coding sequence is TGCGCCAGCAGCTTGGAAGGGGGTGAAAAACTGTTTTTT. The rearrangement joins TRBV5-1 to TRBJ1-4; D perhaps matches TRBD1 (6 bases). V was pared by 0 bases and J by 7 bases, with 7 bases between. Germline loops: CDR1 SGHRS, CDR2 YFSETQ. The CDR3 is 13 amino acids.

This chain connects TRBV5-4 to TRBJ2-1; perhaps TRBD2 as D (5 bases). The CDR3 contains 13 residues. V gave up 4 bases and J gave up 3 bases, with 8 bases separating them. The germline CDR1 and CDR2 sequences are SGHNT and YYREEE (reference sequence). CDR3 protein: CASSPTSYNEQFF. The CDR3 DNA reads as TGTGCCAGCAGCCCTACTAGCTACAATGAGCAGTTCTTC. The variable domain in full, completed from reference TRBV5-4 and TRBJ2-1, reads ETGVTQSPTHLIKTRGQQVTLRCSSQSGHNTVSWYQQALGQGPQFIFQYYREEENGRGNFPPRFSGLQFPNYSSELNVNALELDDSALYLCASSPTSYNEQFFGPGTRLTVL.

V gene TRBV5-6 combines with J gene TRBJ2-5, with a possible D match to TRBD1 (5 bases). Germline V gives CDR1 SGHDT, CDR2 YYEEEE. V lost 0 bases and J 5 bases, leaving 8 bases between the germline ends. The CDR3 totals 13 residues. CDR3 loop: CASSLGGQETQYF. The CDR3 DNA reads as TGTGCCAGCAGCTTGGGGGGCCAGGAGACCCAGTACTTC.

The CDR3 loop is CASSLGGGGQPQHF. The CDR3 bases are TGTGCCAGCAGCTTAGGAGGGGGCGGTCAGCCCCAGCATTTT. V and J are TRBV7-9 and TRBJ1-5, with 7 bases that match TRBD1. Looked up from germline, CDR1 is SEHNR and CDR2 is FQNEAQ (reference sequence). Trimming cost V 1 base and J 6 bases; bases outside gene matches: 3. The CDR3 has 14 residues.

This rearrangement joins TRBV27 to TRBJ1-1; D is perhaps TRBD1 (6 bases). The CDR3 is 16 amino acids. The germline V gene encodes CDR1 MNHEY and CDR2 SMNVEV (reference sequence). V lost 2 bases and J lost 0, with 13 bases in between. DNA of the CDR3: TGTGCCAGCAGTTTACTCCCGCAGGGGATGAACACTGAAGCTTTCTTT. Amino acid sequence: CASSLLPQGMNTEAFF.

The chain links TRBV14 to TRBJ1-2; D is unresolved. CDR1 is SGHDN and CDR2 is FVKESK in the germline V gene. The CDR3 spans 15 residues. V was cut by 2 bases and J by 3 bases, with 13 bases left in between. DNA of the CDR3: TGTGCCAGCAGCCAATTAACCGGGAGAGACTATGGCTACACCTTC. Residues: CASSQLTGRDYGYTF.

This clone was recorded once. The V and J genes are TRBV9 and TRBJ2-6; the match to TRBD2 covers 16 bases. Germline assignment: CDR1 SGDLS and CDR2 YYNGEE. This CDR3 has 18 amino acids. V lost 3 bases to trimming and J lost 1 base; unmatched junction nucleotides: 1. In nucleotides, the CDR3 is TGTGCCAGCAGCGCGGGACTAGCGGGAGGGTCTGGGGCCAACGTCCTGACTTTC. Residues: CASSAGLAGGSGANVLTF.

The genes are TRBV7-9 and TRBJ2-7; 8 nucleotides match TRBD2. The germline V gene encodes CDR1 SEHNR and CDR2 FQNEAQ (reference sequence). V lost 5 bases, J lost 3 bases, and 9 bases stayed unmatched. This CDR3 is built from 15 residues. The CDR3 loop reads CASSTPTSAYYEQYF. CDR3 bases: TGTGCCAGCAGCACCCCGACTAGCGCTTACTACGAGCAGTACTTC.

The V and J genes are TRBV4-1 and TRBJ1-5; 7 nucleotides match TRBD1. Germline-derived CDR1 and CDR2 are MGHRA and YSYEKL. Losses at the gene ends were 1 base for V and 9 bases for J; bases not matched to a gene: 3. The CDR3 is made up of 13 amino acids. The CDR3 reads CASSQGDRAPQHF. The CDR3 DNA is TGCGCCAGCAGCCAAGGCGACAGGGCGCCCCAGCATTTT.

The chain recombines TRBV3-1 (or the pseudogene TRBV3-2) with TRBJ2-7; maybe TRBD2 (5 bases). The CDR3 consists of 15 residues. CDR1 and CDR2 from the germline V gene are LGHDT and YNNKEL (reference sequence). V dropped 1 base and J dropped 0 bases, with 10 bases sitting between them. The CDR3 region is CASSQVGVSSYEQYF. As DNA, the CDR3 is TGTGCCAGCAGCCAAGTCGGGGTTAGCTCCTACGAGCAGTACTTC.

The chain joins TRBV19 to TRBJ1-5; TRBD1 agrees at 7 bases. From germline, CDR1 is LNHDA and CDR2 SQIVND (reference sequence). J was trimmed by 0 bases and V by 6 bases; bases with no gene match: 5. CDR3 length equals 15 residues. The CDR3 region is CASSLQGFSNQPQHF. The CDR3 nucleotides are TGTGCCAGTAGCCTACAGGGGTTTAGCAATCAGCCCCAGCATTTT.

The J gene is TRBJ2-7, the V gene TRBV5-1; TRBD1 agrees at 10 bases. The germline V gene encodes CDR1 SGHRS and CDR2 YFSETQ. The J segment lost 6 bases and the V segment lost 4 bases, leaving 7 bases of the junction unmatched. The CDR3 extends over 14 amino acids. In DNA, the CDR3 is TGCGCCAGCAGCCCCTTGACAGGGGGCGTCGAGCAGTACTTC. Its protein product is CASSPLTGGVEQYF.

CDR3 sequence (DNA): TGTGCCAGCAGCGCACAGGGAAATGAAGCTTTCTTT. Translation gives CASSAQGNEAFF. The V call is TRBV12-3 or TRBV12-4, the J call TRBJ1-1; D is possibly TRBD1 (6 bases). This CDR3 has 12 residues. V was pared by 6 bases and J by 7 bases, with 12 bases between.

The genes are TRBV3-1 (or the pseudogene TRBV3-2) and TRBJ2-3; TRBD2 agrees at 7 bases. CDR3 length: 14 amino acids. Germline V gives CDR1 LGHDT, CDR2 YNNKEL (reference sequence). V shed 1 base and J 3 bases; nucleotides not matched to a gene: 1. In DNA, the CDR3 is TGTGCCAGCAGCCAAGGGGGGGGAACAGATACGCAGTATTTT. Protein: CASSQGGGTDTQYF.

The gene calls are TRBV7-8 and TRBJ2-1; D may be TRBD2 (5 bases). The CDR3 is 13 residues long. The V gene's germline CDR1 is SGHVS and CDR2 FQNEAQ. Trimming pared 4 bases from V and 7 bases from J, leaving 11 bases between. CDR3 nucleotide sequence: TGTGCCAGCAGCTCCAGGACTGGAAATGAGCAGTTCTTC. Translated: CASSSRTGNEQFF.

The chain recombines TRBV5-1 with TRBJ2-7; TRBD1 matches at 8 bases. CDR3 length: 15 residues. The junction had 7 bases not matched to a gene; V was cut back by 4 bases and J by 1 base. From germline, CDR1 is SGHRS and CDR2 YFSETQ. The CDR3 loop is CASSRAGTGSYEQYF. In nucleotides, the CDR3 is TGCGCCAGCAGCCGAGCCGGGACAGGATCCTACGAGCAGTACTTC.